The clone carrying this TCR beta chain was seen a handful of times. This sample was taken from a study of shared clonotypes between healthy human individuals. V was cut by 2 bases and J by 2 bases, with 10 bases left in between. Germline assignment: CDR1 MDHEN and CDR2 SYDVKM. The length of the CDR3 is 14 residues. Researchers sequenced unsorted PBMC DNA using ten immunoSEQ deep assay plates. In the authors' workflow: Without quality scores, immunoSEQ junctional reads could not be filtered like full-length reads. Profiled with immunoSEQ multiplex PCR; TCRdb holds only in-frame clones, not every one. The V and J calls and clone size come from that table; D and trimming were worked out from the DNA. The data contain around 500,000 clones, around 73% of them singletons. All the donors were Caucasian adults who lived in Nashville, Tennessee.

The chain couples TRBV28 to TRBJ2-7; no definite D call. This receptor was taken from a woman in her thirties or forties in good health. Some clones in this sample may be carry-over from other donors' samples. Sequenced material: PBMCs. In DNA form, the CDR3 reads TGTGCCAGCAGTTTAGGTCCACTTCCCTACGAGCAGTACTTC. The encoded protein is CASSLGPLPYEQYF.